This is a list of T cell receptor beta chains from one sample in a study of blood T cell repertoires in COVID-19. TCRdb keeps only in-frame clones here, not all; method: immunoSEQ multiplex PCR. Of about 260,000 clones listed, approximately 85% were seen once; the top ten hold 13%. The sequenced sample consisted of peripheral blood. These receptors were obtained from a human donor in a cohort sampled during active COVID-19. CDR3s include the opening cysteine and the closing phenylalanine or tryptophan. The order of the fields is D gene, V gene, J gene, clone size, CDR3 DNA, CDR3 protein. A D gene is named only where the DNA matches it firmly. Expanded clones get a size class; other rows say once, few or many, or leave the size out.

TRBD2,TRBV5-1,TRBJ2-5,.,TGCGCCAGCAGCACGGGACTAGAAAAAGAGACCCAGTACTTC,CASSTGLEKETQYF
.,TRBV7-5,TRBJ1-3,.,TGTGCCCGGGGGTGGAACACCATATATTTT,CARGWNTIYF
.,TRBV19,TRBJ2-4,.,TGTGCCAGTAGTACCCTTGGGGGGGCTCCTGGCCTTCTAGCCAAAAACATTCAGTACTTC,CASSTLGGAPGLLAKNIQYF
.,TRBV5-4,TRBJ2-4,.,TGTGCCAGCATGCCGGGCGAAGCGGCGTTAGCCAAAAACATTCAGTACTTC,CASMPGEAALAKNIQYF
.,TRBV19,TRBJ1-2,.,TGTGCCAGTAGTATCGGGACACCTAACTATGGCTACACCTTC,CASSIGTPNYGYTF
TRBD1,TRBV11-2,TRBJ1-2,.,TGTGCCAGCAGCTCGACAGGGAACTATGGCTACACCTTC,CASSSTGNYGYTF
.,TRBV12-5,TRBJ1-5,.,TGTGCTAGTGGATCTGTGGGCTCGGGGTACAATCAGCCCCAGCATTTT,CASGSVGSGYNQPQHF
.,TRBV18,TRBJ2-1,.,TGTGCCAGCTCACCACCGATCCGACAGTTCTACAATGAGCAGTTCTTC,CASSPPIRQFYNEQFF
.,TRBV10-2,TRBJ1-3,.,TGCGCCAGCACCACCGACAGGTCCGGAAACACCATATATTTT,CASTTDRSGNTIYF
TRBD2,TRBV6-6,TRBJ2-7,.,TGTGCCAGCAGTCGTGAGACTAGCGCGGCTCAGATTTACGAGCAGTACTTC,CASSRETSAAQIYEQYF
TRBD2,TRBV29-1,TRBJ2-1,.,TGCAGCGTTGTAGCGGGAGGCTACAATGAGCAGTTCTTC,CSVVAGGYNEQFF
TRBD2,TRBV11-2,TRBJ2-3,.,TGTGCCAGCAGCTTAGCCGCGGGGGGGAGCACAGATACGCAGTATTTT,CASSLAAGGSTDTQYF
.,TRBV5-1,TRBJ1-4,.,TGCGCCAGCAGGGGAGTCGGGGATGAAAAACTGTTTTTT,CASRGVGDEKLFF
TRBD2,TRBV19,TRBJ2-1,few,TGTGCCAGTAGTAGAATGGAGCGGGAGTGGGAGCAGTTCTTC,CASSRMEREWEQFF
TRBD2,TRBV19,TRBJ2-1,.,TGTGCCAGTAGTTTCCATCCGGGACTAGCGGGAGACGAGCAGTTCTTC,CASSFHPGLAGDEQFF
.,TRBV11-2,TRBJ1-1,.,TGTGCCAGCAGCCCCCCACAGGGAGTGAACACTGAAGCTTTCTTT,CASSPPQGVNTEAFF
.,TRBV13,TRBJ1-1,.,TGTGCCAGCAGCTCAAACACTGAAGCTTTCTTT,CASSSNTEAFF
.,TRBV18,TRBJ1-2,.,TGTGCCAGCTCAAGGGACACCTCCTATGGCTACACCTTC,CASSRDTSYGYTF
.,TRBV28,TRBJ2-2,.,TGTGCCAGCATTGGGGCCGTTTTACAGGGGGAGCTGTTTTTT,CASIGAVLQGELFF
TRBD2,TRBV6-5,TRBJ2-7,.,TGTGCCAGCATCCTAGCGGGAGGCCGATACGAGCAGTACTTC,CASILAGGRYEQYF
.,TRBV19,TRBJ1-5,once,TGTGCCAGTAGTATGCAGGGCGACAATCAGCCCCAGCATTTT,CASSMQGDNQPQHF
.,TRBV5-1,TRBJ2-2,once,TGCGCCAGCAAGCTTGGATGGGAGGACGGGGAGCTGTTTTTT,CASKLGWEDGELFF
.,TRBV5-1,TRBJ2-1,.,TGCGCCAGCAGCTCTCTAACCCATGGCTCCTACAATGAGCAGTTCTTC,CASSSLTHGSYNEQFF
.,TRBV7-3,TRBJ1-2,once,TGTGCCAGCAGTCCAGGGGCGGAGGGGAGGGGAGGCTACACCTTC,CASSPGAEGRGGYTF
.,TRBV9,TRBJ2-5,.,TGTGCCAGCAGCGGAGGTTCCCCGAACGTCCAAGAGACCCAGTACTTC,CASSGGSPNVQETQYF
.,TRBV4-1,TRBJ1-4,.,TGCGCCAGCAGCCAACCCCAAGGGGGAGTATTGAGTGAAAAACTGTTTTTT,CASSQPQGGVLSEKLFF
TRBD1,TRBV7-2,TRBJ1-1,few,TGTGCCAGCAGCTGGGACAGGGGTTCCATGAACACTGAAGCTTTCTTT,CASSWDRGSMNTEAFF
TRBD1,TRBV19,TRBJ2-1,.,TGTGCCAGTAGTGCCCGAGGGGGCCCGGGCGACAGAGGCGATGAGCAGTTCTTC,CASSARGGPGDRGDEQFF
TRBD1,TRBV6-5,TRBJ2-5,.,TGTGCCAGCAGTAAGAACAGGGGTCCAGGGGAGACCCAGTACTTC,CASSKNRGPGETQYF
TRBD2,TRBV9,TRBJ2-3,.,TGTGCCAGCAGCGTAGGGGGTAGCGGGAGGATCACAGATACGCAGTATTTT,CASSVGGSGRITDTQYF
.,TRBV19,TRBJ2-5,.,TGTGCCAGTAGCGTACAGGGTTGGGAGACCCAGTACTTC,CASSVQGWETQYF
.,TRBV3-1/TRBV3-2,TRBJ2-5,.,TGTGCCAGCAGCCAACCCCTGACAGGTCAAGAGACCCAGTACTTC,CASSQPLTGQETQYF
TRBD2,TRBV30,TRBJ2-7,.,TGTGCCTGGAGTATCCTAGCGGGAGTTCCCTACGAGCAGTACTTC,CAWSILAGVPYEQYF
TRBD1,TRBV6-6,TRBJ1-1,few,TGTGCCAGCAGCGACAGGGGTAACGAAGCTTTCTTT,CASSDRGNEAFF
.,TRBV5-1,TRBJ2-3,.,TGCGCCAGCACCTCAAGGGGACTCGACACAGATACGCAGTATTTT,CASTSRGLDTDTQYF
TRBD2,TRBV30,TRBJ2-1,.,TGTGCCTGGAGTGTACGCGGGAGTTTATACAATGAGCAGTTCTTC,CAWSVRGSLYNEQFF
.,TRBV4-2,TRBJ2-1,.,TGTGCCAGCAGCTCTGGGGGGAGCTCCTACAATGAGCAGTTCTTC,CASSSGGSSYNEQFF
TRBD2,TRBV2,TRBJ2-7,.,TGTGCCAGCACCCCCGGGGGGACCTACGAGCAGTACTTC,CASTPGGTYEQYF
TRBD1,TRBV2,TRBJ1-1,.,TGTGCCAGCATCAAGTGGGACAGGGACACTGAAGCTTTCTTT,CASIKWDRDTEAFF
TRBD1,TRBV18,TRBJ1-4,.,TGTGCCAGCTCCAGGACAGGGGACAGGAAACTGTTTTTT,CASSRTGDRKLFF
TRBD1,TRBV27,TRBJ2-7,.,TGTGCCAGCAGTCCCGGACAGGGGACGTTTGAGGGCGAGCAGTACTTC,CASSPGQGTFEGEQYF
TRBD2,TRBV3-1/TRBV3-2,TRBJ2-1,.,TGTGCCAGCAGCCAAGCGCCTAGCGGGATATATGAGCAGTTCTTC,CASSQAPSGIYEQFF
TRBD2,TRBV27,TRBJ2-1,.,TGTGCCAGCACCAGAGCGGGAGGGTCCAATGAGCAGTTCTTC,CASTRAGGSNEQFF
TRBD2,TRBV5-1,TRBJ2-1,.,TGCGCCAGCAGCCAACGCTCTAGCGGTATCTACAATGAGCAGTTCTTC,CASSQRSSGIYNEQFF
TRBD1,TRBV20-1,TRBJ1-1,.,TGCAGTGCTAGTAGGTTCCTGACAGGGTCTGAAGCTTTCTTT,CSASRFLTGSEAFF
.,TRBV11-2,TRBJ2-1,.,TGTGCCAGCAGCTTCTACAGGGCTGCCTTCAATGAGCAGTTCTTC,CASSFYRAAFNEQFF
TRBD2,TRBV5-1,TRBJ2-3,few,TGCGCCAGCAGCCGTTTAGCGGGAGGTGGGGTAACAGATACGCAGTATTTT,CASSRLAGGGVTDTQYF
.,TRBV12-3/TRBV12-4,TRBJ1-2,.,TGTGCCAGCAGCGGAGAGGGTTACTATGGCTACACCTTC,CASSGEGYYGYTF
TRBD2,TRBV13,TRBJ2-1,.,TGTGCCAGCAGCTCAGACGAACTAGCGGGAGGGAATGAGCAGTTCTTC,CASSSDELAGGNEQFF
.,TRBV5-4,TRBJ2-5,few,TGTGCCAGCAGCCCCAGCCAAGAGACCCAGTACTTC,CASSPSQETQYF
.,TRBV12-3/TRBV12-4,TRBJ2-3,.,TGTGCCAGCAGCATAGAGGATACGCAGTATTTT,CASSIEDTQYF
.,TRBV28,TRBJ2-4,.,TGTGCCAGCAGATCAGACTCTGTTCAGTACTTC,CASRSDSVQYF
.,TRBV5-1,TRBJ2-1,.,TGCGCCAGCAGCTTTAGCGGACCCTACAATGAGCAGTTCTTC,CASSFSGPYNEQFF
.,TRBV6-6,TRBJ1-1,.,TGTGCCAGCGCGGGGAGGATCGCTGAAGCTTTCTTT,CASAGRIAEAFF